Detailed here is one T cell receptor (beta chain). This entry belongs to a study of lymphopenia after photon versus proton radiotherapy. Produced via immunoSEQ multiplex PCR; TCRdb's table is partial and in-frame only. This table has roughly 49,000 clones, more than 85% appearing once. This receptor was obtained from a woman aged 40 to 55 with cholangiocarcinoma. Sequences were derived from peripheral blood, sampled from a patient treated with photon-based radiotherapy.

CDR3 protein: CASSVDSGTIYEQYF. In DNA, the CDR3 is TGTGCCAGCAGCGTAGATTCTGGGACTATCTACGAGCAGTACTTC. The chain has TRBV9 and TRBJ2-7, with 7 bases fitting TRBD2. The germline V gene encodes CDR1 SGDLS and CDR2 YYNGEE. There are 15 residues in the CDR3. V gave up 0 bases and J gave up 3 bases; unmatched junction bases: 6.